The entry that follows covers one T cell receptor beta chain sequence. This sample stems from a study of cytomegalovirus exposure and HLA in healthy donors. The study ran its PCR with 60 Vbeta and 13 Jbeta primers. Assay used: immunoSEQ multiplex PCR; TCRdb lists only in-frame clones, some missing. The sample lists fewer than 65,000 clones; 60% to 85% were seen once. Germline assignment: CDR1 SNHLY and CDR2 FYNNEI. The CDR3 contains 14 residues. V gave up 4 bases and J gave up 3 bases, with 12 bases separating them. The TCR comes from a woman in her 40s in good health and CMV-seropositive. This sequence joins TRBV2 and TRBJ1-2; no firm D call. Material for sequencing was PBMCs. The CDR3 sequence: CASSGATRDYGYTF. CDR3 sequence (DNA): TGTGCCAGCAGTGGGGCCACGAGGGACTATGGCTACACCTTC.